These T cell receptor beta chains were read from a single sample in a study of OX40 agonist ivuxolimab in advanced cancers. Some clones are missing from TCRdb's copy, which holds only in-frame ones; the method was immunoSEQ multiplex PCR. The sample holds 55,000 to 75,000 clones, 80% to 85% seen once. The sequencing used CD4+ or CD8+ T cells sorted from blood, collected in a trial of the OX40 agonist ivuxolimab. Every receptor here comes from an adult with an advanced solid tumor such as melanoma, head and neck, liver or kidney cancer. Each CDR3 is given with its conserved first and last residue. The order of the fields is clone size, V gene, J gene, D gene, CDR3 protein, CDR3 DNA. A D gene is named only where the DNA matches it firmly. Expanded clones get a size class; other rows say once, few or many, or leave the size out.

NA	TRBV28	TRBJ1-6	NA	CASSFSGGSSPLHF	TGTGCCAGCAGTTTTTCAGGCGGAAGTTCACCCCTCCACTTT
NA	TRBV7-2	TRBJ1-4	NA	CASSPGGEKLFF	TGTGCCAGCAGTCCGGGTGGGGAAAAACTGTTTTTT
NA	TRBV19	TRBJ2-5	NA	CASSLPQYQETQYF	TGTGCCAGTAGTTTACCACAGTACCAAGAGACCCAGTACTTC
NA	TRBV6-5	TRBJ1-1	NA	CASSYGRTWNTEAFF	TGTGCCAGCAGTTACGGACGGACATGGAACACTGAAGCTTTCTTT
few	TRBV6-6	TRBJ2-5	TRBD2	CASSRPGLEETQYF	TGTGCCAGCAGTAGGCCGGGACTAGAAGAGACCCAGTACTTC
NA	TRBV2	TRBJ2-7	TRBD1	CASSEVGTGSYEQYF	TGTGCCAGCAGTGAAGTCGGGACAGGGTCCTACGAGCAGTACTTC
NA	TRBV30	TRBJ1-2	TRBD1	CAWTGTGQDYGYTF	TGTGCCTGGACCGGGACAGGGCAGGACTATGGCTACACCTTC
NA	TRBV9	TRBJ1-2	NA	CASSVEVGESYGYTF	TGTGCCAGCAGCGTAGAGGTGGGGGAGAGCTATGGCTACACCTTC
NA	TRBV5-1	TRBJ1-2	NA	CASSLDSGIYGYTF	TGCGCCAGCAGCTTGGATTCCGGTATCTATGGCTACACCTTC
NA	TRBV30	TRBJ2-1	NA	CAWSPSIEQFF	TGTGCCTGGAGCCCAAGCATTGAGCAGTTCTTC
NA	TRBV5-1	TRBJ2-3	NA	CASRQSGVRTDTQYF	TGCGCCAGCAGACAATCTGGAGTTCGCACAGATACGCAGTATTTT
NA	TRBV6-1	TRBJ2-3	TRBD1	CASSGTGTPDTQYF	TGTGCCAGCAGTGGGACAGGGACTCCAGATACGCAGTATTTT
NA	TRBV6-1	TRBJ1-2	NA	CASSEAGAGAGYTF	TGTGCCAGCAGTGAAGCCGGGGCAGGGGCTGGCTACACCTTC
few	TRBV5-1	TRBJ1-4	NA	CASSLGGHLPGKLFF	TGCGCCAGCAGCTTGGGGGGGCACCTGCCGGGAAAACTGTTTTTT
NA	TRBV7-2	TRBJ2-1	TRBD2	CASSLGPSGNYNEQFF	TGTGCCAGCAGCTTAGGTCCCAGCGGGAACTACAATGAGCAGTTCTTC
NA	TRBV7-3	TRBJ2-2	TRBD2	CASSLGSGRVGELFF	TGTGCCAGCAGCTTAGGTTCCGGGAGGGTCGGGGAGCTGTTTTTT
NA	TRBV5-1	TRBJ1-2	TRBD1	CASSPGAQGSYGYTF	TGCGCCAGCAGCCCCGGGGCACAGGGGTCCTATGGCTACACCTTC
once	TRBV7-8	TRBJ2-7	TRBD1	CASSFRTGPYEQYF	TGTGCCAGCAGCTTCCGGACAGGTCCCTACGAGCAGTACTTC
NA	TRBV28	TRBJ1-1	NA	CASSPTLNTEAFF	TGTGCCAGCAGTCCGACCCTGAACACTGAAGCTTTCTTT
NA	TRBV6-5	TRBJ1-2	TRBD1	CASSYSQGAEGYTF	TGTGCCAGCAGTTACTCTCAGGGGGCGGAAGGCTACACCTTC
NA	TRBV7-2	TRBJ2-7	NA	CASSLDRTPTYGQYF	TGTGCCAGCAGTTTAGATCGGACACCTACCTACGGGCAGTACTTC
NA	TRBV6-6	TRBJ1-5	TRBD1	CASSRDRLQPQHF	TGTGCCAGCAGTCGGGACAGGCTCCAGCCCCAGCATTTT
NA	TRBV5-4	TRBJ1-1	NA	CASSPGRDTEAFF	TGTGCCAGCAGCCCCGGGAGGGACACTGAAGCTTTCTTT
NA	TRBV10-3	TRBJ1-3	NA	CATGVGNTIYF	TGTGCCACCGGAGTGGGAAACACCATATATTTT
NA	TRBV6-4	TRBJ2-6	NA	CASSPRQDLSGANVLTF	TGTGCCAGCAGTCCTCGTCAGGACCTCTCTGGGGCCAACGTCCTGACTTTC
NA	TRBV5-1	TRBJ2-3	NA	CASSLGGRTRLDTQYF	TGCGCCAGCAGCTTGGGTGGCCGAACCCGCCTGGATACGCAGTATTTT
NA	TRBV7-9	TRBJ2-1	TRBD1	CASSQGTVQFF	TGTGCCAGCAGCCAAGGGACAGTACAGTTCTTC
NA	TRBV7-9	TRBJ1-4	NA	CASSLFAVKNEKLFF	TGTGCCAGCAGCTTATTCGCAGTGAAAAATGAAAAACTGTTTTTT
NA	TRBV5-4	TRBJ2-2	NA	CASSFGQGKTWGTGELFF	TGTGCCAGCAGCTTCGGGCAGGGAAAAACCTGGGGCACCGGGGAGCTGTTTTTT
NA	TRBV18	TRBJ1-1	NA	CASSPQGGNQAFF	TGTGCCAGCTCACCACAGGGGGGCAATCAAGCTTTCTTT
NA	TRBV10-3	TRBJ2-7	TRBD2	CAISDLGTISYEQYF	TGTGCCATCAGTGACCTAGGGACTATCTCCTACGAGCAGTACTTC
NA	TRBV25-1	TRBJ2-3	NA	CASSESPGSTDTQYF	TGTGCCAGCAGTGAATCGCCAGGGTCAACAGATACGCAGTATTTT
NA	TRBV5-1	TRBJ2-3	TRBD2	CASSEGLAGGSADTQYF	TGCGCCAGCAGCGAGGGTCTAGCGGGAGGGAGTGCAGATACGCAGTATTTT
few	TRBV11-2	TRBJ1-1	NA	CASSLGGQEAEAFF	TGTGCCAGCAGCTTAGGGGGTCAAGAAGCTGAAGCTTTCTTT
NA	TRBV19	TRBJ2-1	TRBD2	CASSIVVAGRNEQFF	TGTGCCAGTAGTATTGTTGTAGCGGGGAGGAATGAGCAGTTCTTC
NA	TRBV6-1	TRBJ1-2	NA	CASSGDRHWSKLSDESGYTF	TGTGCCAGCAGTGGCGATAGGCATTGGAGTAAACTATCCGATGAGTCTGGCTACACCTTC
NA	TRBV6-6	TRBJ1-1	NA	CASRRVTEAFF	TGTGCCAGCAGACGGGTCACTGAAGCTTTCTTT
NA	TRBV7-9	TRBJ1-4	NA	CASSDNEKLFF	TGTGCCAGCAGCGACAATGAAAAACTGTTTTTT
NA	TRBV27	TRBJ2-5	TRBD2	CASSRLAVHQETQYF	TGTGCCAGCAGTAGACTAGCGGTACACCAAGAGACCCAGTACTTC
NA	TRBV19	TRBJ2-5	TRBD2	CASSVGTSRQETQYF	TGTGCCAGTAGTGTAGGGACTAGCCGACAAGAGACCCAGTACTTC
NA	TRBV6-5	TRBJ2-5	TRBD1	CASSYGTGGLGETQYF	TGTGCCAGCAGTTACGGGACAGGGGGCTTGGGAGAGACCCAGTACTTC
NA	TRBV6-5	TRBJ1-5	TRBD1	CASSSTGARGNQPQHF	TGTGCCAGCAGTTCAACAGGGGCGAGGGGCAATCAGCCCCAGCATTTT
NA	TRBV9	TRBJ2-5	NA	CASSVRVGGETQYF	TGTGCCAGCAGCGTAAGGGTAGGAGGAGAGACCCAGTACTTC
medium-sized	TRBV5-1	TRBJ1-5	NA	CASSFNQPQHF	TGCGCCAGCAGCTTCAATCAGCCCCAGCATTTT
NA	TRBV6-1	TRBJ1-4	TRBD1	CASSATGAVEKLFF	TGTGCCAGCAGCGCTACAGGGGCCGTTGAAAAACTGTTTTTT
once	TRBV5-4	TRBJ2-1	TRBD2	CASRGAGAPANEQFF	TGTGCCAGCAGAGGAGCGGGAGCCCCCGCCAATGAGCAGTTCTTC
NA	TRBV6-5	TRBJ1-3	TRBD1	CASSYSGTGAGNTIYF	TGTGCCAGCAGTTACTCCGGGACAGGGGCTGGAAACACCATATATTTT
NA	TRBV29-1	TRBJ1-2	NA	CSVGDKYGYTF	TGCAGCGTTGGGGATAAGTATGGCTACACCTTC